This T cell receptor (beta chain) was observed in a study of blood T cell repertoires in COVID-19. Study context: The United States, Italy and Spain were the sources of the acute and convalescent COVID-19 samples.

As processed by the authors: From reference gene primer amplification, estimates of nucleated cell counts were derived. Assay used: immunoSEQ multiplex PCR; TCRdb lists only in-frame clones, some missing. V, J and clone size are taken as reported in that table, and D and trimming were inferred from the DNA itself. The data hold more than 200,000 clones, with roughly 91% observed a single time. The CDR3 is 17 residues long. Trimming cost V 0 bases and J 6 bases, with 20 bases left between them. From germline, CDR1 is MGHDK and CDR2 SYGVNS. The study recruited people aged 18 to 89 years across approximately 25 US areas.

The rearrangement joins TRBV25-1 to TRBJ1-1; a weak D match, TRBD1 (5 bases). The sequenced material came from PBMCs or T cells enriched from blood (not recorded which). This receptor was obtained from a man aged 25 to 45 in a cohort exposed to, infected with or recovered from COVID-19 (not recorded which). For the CDR3, the DNA is TGTGCCAGCAGTGAATACACCAGGGTGGTAGGAAGATCTGAAGCTTTCTTT. Its translation: CASSEYTRVVGRSEAFF.